Below, 5 T cell receptor beta chains from the same sample are listed, as sequenced in a study of blood T cells in healthy people across ages. Primers used in a second PCR of roughly 6 to 11 cycles were a sample-barcoded 5' primer and a J-beta primer mix. TCRdb fed the 5' RACE reads into MiXCR, producing one record per CDR3 protein. This table has about 970,000 distinct CDR3 sequences, 51% appearing once. The sample was blood. The source is a woman aged 60-70 years in good health.

V usage is TRBV13 and J usage is TRBJ2-7; possibly TRBD1 for D (5 bases). V gave up 5 bases and J gave up 2 bases, with 13 bases separating them. The V gene's germline CDR1 is PRHDT and CDR2 FYEKMQ (reference sequence). The CDR3 spans 14 residues. The CDR3 nucleotides are TGTGCCAGCAGCATCCGGCAGGGTCCCTACGAGCAGTACTTC. Residues: CASSIRQGPYEQYF.

The rearrangement uses TRBV29-1 and TRBJ2-7; 13 nucleotides line up with TRBD2. The V gene's germline CDR1 is SQVTM and CDR2 ANQGSEA. This CDR3 spans 16 amino acids. The CDR3 coding sequence is TGCAGAGAGAAGGGACTAGCGGGACGACCACCTGACGAGCAGTACTTC. It encodes CREKGLAGRPPDEQYF.

Notes on this clonotype: A read error may account for a junction end that differs from germline. The chain couples TRBV6-2 or TRBV6-3 to TRBJ2-5; the D gene is possibly TRBD2 (5 bases). This CDR3 is built from 15 residues. Germline lookup yields CDR1 MNHEY and CDR2 SVGEGT. CDR3 residues: CVSSYSERESGTQYF. The CDR3 bases are TGTGTCAGCAGTTACTCCGAACGGGAAAGTGGGACCCAGTACTTC.

DNA of the CDR3: TGTGCCAGCGGGACAGGGGGGGCCGAGCAGTACTTC. It encodes CASGTGGAEQYF. The rearrangement links TRBV12-3 or TRBV12-4 to TRBJ2-7, with 11 bases identical to TRBD1. This CDR3 has 12 residues. The V and J ends lost 8 bases and 6 bases, in that order; junction bases with no gene match: 3.

The J gene is TRBJ2-7, the V gene TRBV15; 9 positions match TRBD1. CDR3 length: 14 amino acids. Trimming removed 4 bases from V and 2 bases from J; junction bases left unmatched: 3. CDR1 LNHNV and CDR2 YYDKDF come from the germline V gene (reference sequence). In DNA form, the CDR3 reads TGTGCCACCAGCACCCGGGACAGGGCCTACGAGCAGTACTTC. Its translation is CATSTRDRAYEQYF. Drawing the rest from reference TRBV15 and TRBJ2-7, the complete variable domain is DAMVIQNPRYQVTQFGKPVTLSCSQTLNHNVMYWYQQKSSQAPKLLFHYYDKDFNNEADTPDNFQSRRPNTSFCFLDIRSPGLGDTAMYLCATSTRDRAYEQYFGPGTRLTVT.